The source of this TCR beta chain is a study of CD8 T cells in Susac syndrome. About the study: At the time of blood draw, patients with Susac syndrome were therapy-naive, receiving corticosteroids, or receiving intravenous immunoglobulin alone.

TCR beta from blood CD8+ and CD4+ T cells was sequenced. RNA totalling roughly 0.45 to 1 ug underwent reverse transcription with random hexamers. TCRdb itself ran the immunoSEQ multiplex PCR reads through MiXCR, one entry per CDR3 protein. This table has 170,000 or so distinct CDR3 sequences, approximately 94% appearing once. The CDR3 totals 15 residues. Overall study results and limits: The study recognized that its TCR sequencing and HLA analysis covered a relatively small number of individuals.

Only one count was recorded for this clonotype. Its antigen is undetermined. Sample: CD4+ T cells from PBMCs. The clonotype comes from a human donor with Susac syndrome. This chain connects TRBV21-1 to TRBJ2-7. TRBV21-1 is a documented pseudogene. CDR3 nucleotides: TGTGCCAGCAGCCGCCGGATTCAAAGCTCCTACGAGCAGTACTTC. Its translation: CASSRRIQSSYEQYF.